This T cell receptor (beta chain) was found in a study of cytomegalovirus exposure and HLA in healthy donors. After removal of 6 bases from V and 4 bases from J, the junction contained 4 bases not matched to a gene. The CDR3 totals 13 residues. Germline V CDR1 and CDR2: MNHEY, SMNVEV (reference sequence). This PCR relied on a set of 60 Vbeta primers and 13 Jbeta primers. TCRdb keeps only in-frame clones here, not all; method: immunoSEQ multiplex PCR. The repertoire holds roughly 120,000 clones, with 80% as singletons. Sequences were obtained from PBMCs. This TCR was sampled from a man between 25 and 39 years old in good health and CMV-seronegative. J is TRBJ1-1 and V is TRBV27; 8 bases are shared with TRBD1. The CDR3, as DNA: TGTGCCAGCAGCTGGACAGGGCCCACTGAAGCTTTCTTT. Translation: CASSWTGPTEAFF.